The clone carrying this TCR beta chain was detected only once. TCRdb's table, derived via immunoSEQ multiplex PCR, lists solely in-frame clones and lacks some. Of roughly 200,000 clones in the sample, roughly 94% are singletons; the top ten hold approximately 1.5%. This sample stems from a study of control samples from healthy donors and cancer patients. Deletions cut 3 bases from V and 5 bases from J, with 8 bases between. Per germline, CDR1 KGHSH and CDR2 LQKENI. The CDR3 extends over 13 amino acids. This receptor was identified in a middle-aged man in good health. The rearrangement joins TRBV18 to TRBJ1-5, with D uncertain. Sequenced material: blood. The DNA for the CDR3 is TGTGCCAGCTCACCGCATAATGATCAGCCCCAGCATTTT. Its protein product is CASSPHNDQPQHF. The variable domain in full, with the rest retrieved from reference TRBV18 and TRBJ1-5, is NAGVMQNPRHLVRRRGQEARLRCSPMKGHSHVYWYRQLPEEGLKFMVYLQKENIIDESGMPKERFSAEFPKEGPSILRIQQVVRGDSAAYFCASSPHNDQPQHFGDGTRLSIL.